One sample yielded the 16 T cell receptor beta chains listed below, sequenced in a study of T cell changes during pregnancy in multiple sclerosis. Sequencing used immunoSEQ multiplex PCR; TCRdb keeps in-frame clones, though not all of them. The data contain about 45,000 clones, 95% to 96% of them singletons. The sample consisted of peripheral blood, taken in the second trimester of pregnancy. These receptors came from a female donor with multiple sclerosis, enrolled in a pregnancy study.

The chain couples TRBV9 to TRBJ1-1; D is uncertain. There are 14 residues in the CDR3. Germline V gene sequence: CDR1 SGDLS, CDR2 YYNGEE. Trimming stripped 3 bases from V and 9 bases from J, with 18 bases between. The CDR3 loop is CASSEAGKGRKAFF. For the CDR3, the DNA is TGTGCCAGCAGCGAAGCCGGGAAGGGAAGGAAAGCTTTCTTT.

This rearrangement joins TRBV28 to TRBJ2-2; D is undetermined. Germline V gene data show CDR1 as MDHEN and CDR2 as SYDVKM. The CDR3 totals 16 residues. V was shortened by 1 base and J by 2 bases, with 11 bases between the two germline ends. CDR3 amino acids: CASSLFVQLNTGELFF. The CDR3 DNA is TGTGCCAGCAGTTTATTCGTACAGCTTAACACCGGGGAGCTGTTTTTT.

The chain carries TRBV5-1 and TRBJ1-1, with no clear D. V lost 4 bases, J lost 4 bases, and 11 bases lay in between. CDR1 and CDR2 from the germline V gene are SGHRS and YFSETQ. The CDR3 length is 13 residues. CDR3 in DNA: TGCGCCAGCAGCCGCGGTCGGGGCACTGAAGCTTTCTTT. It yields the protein CASSRGRGTEAFF.

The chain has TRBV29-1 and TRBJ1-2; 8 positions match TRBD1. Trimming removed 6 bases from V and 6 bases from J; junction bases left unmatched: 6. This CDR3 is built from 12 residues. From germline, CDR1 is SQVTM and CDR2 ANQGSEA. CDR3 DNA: TGCAGCGTCGTTGGACAGGGAAATGGCTACACCTTC. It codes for CSVVGQGNGYTF.

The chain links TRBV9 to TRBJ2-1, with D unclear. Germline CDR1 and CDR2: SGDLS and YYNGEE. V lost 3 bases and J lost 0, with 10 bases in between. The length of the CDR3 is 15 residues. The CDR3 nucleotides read TGTGCCAGCAGCGCCCCTGGTAGCTCCTACAATGAGCAGTTCTTC. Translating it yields CASSAPGSSYNEQFF.

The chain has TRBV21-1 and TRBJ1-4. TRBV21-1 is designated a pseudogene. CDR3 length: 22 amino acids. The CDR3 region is CASSKRWWEAEEVQSRNEKLFF. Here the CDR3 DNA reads TGTGCCAGCAGCAAAAGATGGTGGGAGGCCGAAGAGGTCCAGAGCCGTAATGAAAAACTGTTTTTT.

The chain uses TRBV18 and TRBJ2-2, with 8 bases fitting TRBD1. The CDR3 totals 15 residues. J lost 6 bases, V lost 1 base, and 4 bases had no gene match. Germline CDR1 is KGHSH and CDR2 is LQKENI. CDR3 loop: CASSPLGQGPGELFF. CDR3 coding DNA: TGTGCCAGCTCACCACTAGGACAGGGCCCCGGGGAGCTGTTTTTT.

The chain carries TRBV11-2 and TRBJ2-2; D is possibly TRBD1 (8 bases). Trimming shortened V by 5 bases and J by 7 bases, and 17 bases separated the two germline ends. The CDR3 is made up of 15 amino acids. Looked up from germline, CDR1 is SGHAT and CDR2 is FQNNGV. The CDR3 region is CASSVTGGVNGELFF. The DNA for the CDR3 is TGTGCCAGCAGCGTAACAGGGGGGGTGAACGGGGAGCTGTTTTTT. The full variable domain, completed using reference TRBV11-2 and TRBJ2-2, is EAGVAQSPRYKIIEKRQSVAFWCNPISGHATLYWYQQILGQGPKLLIQFQNNGVVDDSQLPKDRFSAERLKGVDSTLKIQPAKLEDSAVYLCASSVTGGVNGELFFGEGSRLTVL.

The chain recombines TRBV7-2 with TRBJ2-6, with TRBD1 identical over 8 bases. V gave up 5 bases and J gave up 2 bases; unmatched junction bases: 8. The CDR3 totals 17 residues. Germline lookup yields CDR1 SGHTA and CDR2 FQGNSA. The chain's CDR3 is CASSLISGGTGANVLTF. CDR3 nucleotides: TGTGCCAGCAGCCTAATTTCAGGGGGCACTGGGGCCAACGTCCTGACTTTC.

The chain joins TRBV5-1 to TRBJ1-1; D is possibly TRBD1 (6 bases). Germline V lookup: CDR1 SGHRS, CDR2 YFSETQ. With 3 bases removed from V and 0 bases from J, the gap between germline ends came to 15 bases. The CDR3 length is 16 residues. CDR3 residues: CASSSPHGQLNTEAFF. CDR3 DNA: TGCGCCAGCAGCTCACCCCACGGACAGCTGAACACTGAAGCTTTCTTT.

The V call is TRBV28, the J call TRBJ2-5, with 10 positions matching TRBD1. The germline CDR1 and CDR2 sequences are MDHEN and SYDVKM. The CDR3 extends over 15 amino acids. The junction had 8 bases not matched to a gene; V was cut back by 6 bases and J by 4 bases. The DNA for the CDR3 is TGTGCCAGCAGACACCCGACAGGGGGCCCAGAGACCCAGTACTTC. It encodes CASRHPTGGPETQYF.

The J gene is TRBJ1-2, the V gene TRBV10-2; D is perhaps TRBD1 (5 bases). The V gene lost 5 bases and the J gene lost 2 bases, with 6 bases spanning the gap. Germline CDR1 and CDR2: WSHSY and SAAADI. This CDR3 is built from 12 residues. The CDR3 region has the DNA TGCGCCAGCAGTCAGGGAAACTATGGCTACACCTTC. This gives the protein CASSQGNYGYTF.

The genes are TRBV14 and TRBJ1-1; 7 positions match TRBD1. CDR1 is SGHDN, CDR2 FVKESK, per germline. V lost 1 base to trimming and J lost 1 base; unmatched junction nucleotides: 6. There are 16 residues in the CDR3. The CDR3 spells CASSQATGQTNTEAFF. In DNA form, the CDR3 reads TGTGCCAGCAGCCAAGCAACGGGACAGACGAACACTGAAGCTTTCTTT.

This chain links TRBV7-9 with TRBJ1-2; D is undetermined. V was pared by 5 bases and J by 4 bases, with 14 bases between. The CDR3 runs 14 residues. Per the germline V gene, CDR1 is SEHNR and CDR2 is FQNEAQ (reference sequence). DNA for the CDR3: TGTGCCAGCAGCCACCGGGAGTTCCCCTATGGCTACACCTTC. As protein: CASSHREFPYGYTF. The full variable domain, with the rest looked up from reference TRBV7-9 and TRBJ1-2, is DTGVSQNPRHKITKRGQNVTFRCDPISEHNRLYWYRQTLGQGPEFLTYFQNEAQLEKSRLLSDRFSAERPKGSFSTLEIQRTEQGDSAMYLCASSHREFPYGYTFGSGTRLTVV.

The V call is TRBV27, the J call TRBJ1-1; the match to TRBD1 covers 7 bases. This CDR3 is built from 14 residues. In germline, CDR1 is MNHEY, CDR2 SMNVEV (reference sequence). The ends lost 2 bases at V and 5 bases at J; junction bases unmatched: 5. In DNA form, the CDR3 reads TGTGCCAGCAGTTTAAGCAGGGGGGAGACTGAAGCTTTCTTT. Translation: CASSLSRGETEAFF.

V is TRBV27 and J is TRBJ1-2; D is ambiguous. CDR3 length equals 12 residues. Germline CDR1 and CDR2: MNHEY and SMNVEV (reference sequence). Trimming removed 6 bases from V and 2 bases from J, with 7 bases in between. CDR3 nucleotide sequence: TGTGCCAGCAGCCCCTACAACTATGGCTACACCTTC. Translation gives CASSPYNYGYTF.